These 14 T cell receptor beta chains came from one sample sequenced in a study of shared clonotypes between healthy human individuals. In the naive CD8 group, cells lacked CD45RO and were positively selected for CCR7, so terminally differentiated effector memory CD45RA+ cells were left out. Data came from immunoSEQ multiplex PCR; TCRdb stores just in-frame clones and leaves some out. This table holds around 1.9 million clones, more than 85% found once. The source material was naive CD8+ T cells from PBMCs. The receptors originated from a man aged 18 to 29 in good health. Some clones in this sample may be carry-over from other donors' samples.

The chain links TRBV27 to TRBJ2-7, with D possibly being TRBD1 (5 bases). The CDR3 extends over 15 amino acids. Looked up from germline, CDR1 is MNHEY and CDR2 is SMNVEV (reference sequence). V was trimmed by 0 bases and J by 2 bases, leaving 11 bases between them. CDR3 loop: CASSLSQGSTYEQYF. In DNA form, the CDR3 reads TGTGCCAGCAGTTTATCCCAGGGATCTACCTACGAGCAGTACTTC.

The chain joins TRBV7-2 to TRBJ2-1; 10 nucleotides match TRBD2. Germline values: CDR1 SGHTA, CDR2 FQGNSA. After removal of 4 bases from V and 3 bases from J, the junction contained 9 bases not matched to a gene. The CDR3 length is 17 residues. DNA of the CDR3: TGTGCCAGCAGCTCTCGGACTAGCGGCCTTATCTACAATGAGCAGTTCTTC. It specifies CASSSRTSGLIYNEQFF.

Remarks on this clone: Other DNA variants within this sample encode the same CDR3. The chain has TRBV4-3 and TRBJ2-7; TRBD2 might be the D (5 bases). Trimming cost V 3 bases and J 6 bases, with 12 bases left between them. Germline V lookup: CDR1 LGHNA, CDR2 YSLEER. The CDR3 contains 13 residues. For the CDR3, the DNA is TGCGCCAGCAGCCAGGGGAGTCTCGGCGAGCAGTACTTC. Translating gives CASSQGSLGEQYF.

The chain employs TRBV29-1 and TRBJ2-7, with 9 bases identical to TRBD1. The CDR3 has 13 amino acids. Germline V gene data show CDR1 as SQVTM and CDR2 as ANQGSEA. With 6 bases clipped from V and 3 bases from J, the junction kept 6 bases outside the gene matches. CDR3 amino acids: CSVRQGDDYEQYF. The CDR3 coding sequence is TGCAGCGTCAGACAGGGGGACGACTACGAGCAGTACTTC.

This clone was seen a handful of times. The sample has other DNA sequences that encode this CDR3 too. The chain links TRBV7-9 to TRBJ2-7, with D uncertain. V lost 0 bases and J 2 bases, leaving 5 bases between the germline ends. There are 13 residues in the CDR3. Germline CDR1 is SEHNR and CDR2 is FQNEAQ (reference sequence). CDR3 amino acids: CASSLALTYEQYF. CDR3 in DNA: TGTGCCAGCAGCTTAGCGTTAACCTACGAGCAGTACTTC.

V and J are TRBV27 and TRBJ2-7, with 8 positions matching TRBD2. The CDR3 extends over 15 amino acids. CDR1 MNHEY and CDR2 SMNVEV come from the germline V gene (reference sequence). J was trimmed by 5 bases and V by 5 bases; bases with no gene match: 11. CDR3 residues: CASSPPGLVAHEQYF. The CDR3 region has the DNA TGTGCCAGCAGTCCGCCGGGACTAGTCGCCCACGAGCAGTACTTC.

The rearrangement links TRBV27 to TRBJ2-1, with 9 bases aligning to TRBD1. Germline-derived CDR1 and CDR2 are MNHEY and SMNVEV (reference sequence). This CDR3 spans 15 amino acids. V was clipped by 6 bases and J by 4 bases; unmatched bases: 7. CDR3 DNA: TGTGCCAGCAGGTTCACAGGGGGCGCTTACAATGAGCAGTTCTTC. Its protein product is CASRFTGGAYNEQFF.

The V and J genes are TRBV5-8 and TRBJ2-1; the D gene could be TRBD1 or TRBD2 (6 bases each). CDR1 is SGHTS, CDR2 YDEGEE, per germline. V shed 6 bases and J shed 6 bases, with 19 bases lying between them. The CDR3 covers 15 residues. CDR3 loop: CASTLRDIGPNEQFF. The CDR3, as DNA: TGTGCCAGCACATTGCGGGACATCGGGCCCAATGAGCAGTTCTTC.

The gene calls are TRBV7-9 and TRBJ2-1; a weak D match, TRBD1 (6 bases). The V and J ends lost 5 bases and 2 bases respectively, with 22 bases between them. There are 18 residues in the CDR3. The germline gives CDR1 SEHNR, CDR2 FQNEAQ (reference sequence). CDR3 nucleotides: TGTGCCAGCAGCCCTTCCCTAGGGGACATAGGCCCCTACAATGAGCAGTTCTTC. The encoded protein is CASSPSLGDIGPYNEQFF.

This clone was found a few times. The chain links TRBV7-9 to TRBJ1-5, with D hard to call. The length of the CDR3 is 15 residues. CDR1 is SEHNR, CDR2 FQNEAQ, per germline (reference sequence). Trimming pared 6 bases from V and 2 bases from J, leaving 14 bases between. The CDR3 bases are TGTGCCAGCAGTGGGCCAGGCGCCGGCAATCAGCCCCAGCATTTT. Its protein is CASSGPGAGNQPQHF.

The chain couples TRBV27 to TRBJ2-2; no firm D call. V was trimmed by 1 base and J by 6 bases, leaving 6 bases between them. Germline CDR1 and CDR2: MNHEY and SMNVEV (reference sequence). The CDR3 has 13 amino acids. CDR3 DNA sequence: TGTGCCAGCAGTTTATTGGTCCCCGGGGAGCTGTTTTTT. Its translation: CASSLLVPGELFF.

With regard to this clone: Different DNA sequences within this sample yield the same CDR3. The chain joins TRBV27 to TRBJ2-1, with TRBD1 identical over 10 bases. V was pared by 5 bases and J by 4 bases, with 5 bases of the junction left unmatched. Germline CDR1 is MNHEY and CDR2 is SMNVEV (reference sequence). The CDR3 runs to 15 residues. The CDR3 loop is CASSPDRGPYNEQFF. In nucleotides, the CDR3 is TGTGCCAGCAGTCCCGACAGGGGGCCTTACAATGAGCAGTTCTTC.

This chain connects TRBV29-1 to TRBJ2-1, with TRBD2 matching over 8 bases. CDR3 length: 13 residues. Trimming at V came to 4 bases and at J to 9 bases, leaving 8 bases not matched to a gene. Germline CDR1 is SQVTM and CDR2 is ANQGSEA. The CDR3 loop is CSVGPAGVGEQFF. The CDR3 coding sequence is TGCAGCGTTGGTCCAGCGGGAGTGGGTGAGCAGTTCTTC.

This chain connects TRBV6-5 to TRBJ1-5; D gene ambiguous. The CDR3 covers 15 residues. Germline V CDR1 and CDR2: MNHEY, SVGAGI. The V end was cut by 7 bases, the J end by 9 bases, with 22 bases between. The CDR3 coding sequence is TGTGCCAGCAATTCTGGACCCCTCCTTAGGTGGCCCCAGCATTTT. Translation: CASNSGPLLRWPQHF.